The clone carrying this TCR beta chain was observed a handful of times. The data derive from a study of blood T cell repertoires in COVID-19. Looking at the study overall: Samples came from the United States, Italy and Spain, spanning acute and convalescent COVID-19. Sources were T cells, B-cell-depleted T cells, or PBMCs; the material itself was cDNA or gDNA.

Source study methods: Amplification with reference gene primers provided the estimates of nucleated cell counts. The table came from immunoSEQ multiplex PCR; TCRdb's copy has only in-frame clones and leaves some out. The DNA gave D and trimming, while V, J and clone size come from that table. This table holds around 40,000 clones, about 92% found once. The sequenced sample was peripheral blood. This clonotype was sampled from a human donor in a cohort sampled during active COVID-19.

The CDR3 sequence: CASSRGTGGPNQPQHF. DNA of the CDR3: TGTGCCAGCAGCAGAGGGACAGGGGGCCCCAATCAGCCCCAGCATTTT. The chain recombines TRBV7-9 with TRBJ1-5; 12 nucleotides agree with TRBD1. The CDR3 has 16 residues. Germline CDR1 and CDR2: SEHNR and FQNEAQ (reference sequence). Trimming cost V 5 bases and J 3 bases; bases outside gene matches: 5.